This T cell receptor beta chain appears in the sequencing data of a study of blood T cell repertoires in COVID-19. Data came from immunoSEQ multiplex PCR; TCRdb stores just in-frame clones and leaves some out. Seen here are approximately 100,000 clones, 70% to 85% observed once, and the top ten hold about 10%. This CDR3 region has 15 residues. Germline V gene sequence: CDR1 SGHTA, CDR2 FQGNSA. Germline trimming cut 2 bases from V and 7 bases from J; bases unmatched to any gene: 3. Source material: peripheral blood. This chain connects TRBV7-2 to TRBJ1-6, with 9 bases that match TRBD1. This clonotype originated in a man in his 70s with acute or convalescent COVID-19. CDR3 sequence: CASSLHGQGNSPLHF. The CDR3 region has the DNA TGTGCCAGCAGCTTACATGGACAGGGGAATTCACCCCTCCACTTT.